What follows are 10 T cell receptor beta chains derived from one specimen sequenced in a study of shared clonotypes between healthy human individuals (dated by TCRdb to the early 2020s). To prepare the library, the immunoSEQ multiplex PCR assay was applied. TCRdb re-hosts the immuneACCESS table, in-frame sequences only. Its copies lack some clones; in the studies checked, an unresolved V gene accounts for under half of them, and the cause for the rest is not known. This sample gives 2 million to 2.5 million clones in total; 95% of them show up just once. Of the sample, approximately 0.13% falls within the top ten clones. Sample: naive CD4+ T cells sorted from blood. The sample's cell subset or site label is to be understood as: CD45RA+ positively selected. The source is a man between 18 and 29 years old in good health.

This chain uses TRBV6-5 with TRBJ1-4, with D unresolved. Germline V gives CDR1 MNHEY, CDR2 SVGAGI. The CDR3 contains 16 residues. The ends were cut back, 0 bases at V and 5 bases at J, with 13 bases in the middle. The CDR3 sequence: CASSYSRAELNEKLFF. The CDR3 nucleotides read TGTGCCAGCAGTTACTCGAGGGCGGAGTTAAATGAAAAACTGTTTTTT.

CDR3 coding DNA: TGCGCCAGCAGCCCCGAAACGGGAATCAGGACCGGGGAGCTGTTTTTT. Protein product: CASSPETGIRTGELFF. The rearrangement joins TRBV4-1 to TRBJ2-2; TRBD2 is a possible D gene (5 bases). Germline values: CDR1 MGHRA, CDR2 YSYEKL. V gave up 4 bases and J gave up 5 bases, with 17 bases separating them. The CDR3 runs 16 residues.

This chain links TRBV5-1 with TRBJ2-2, with 10 bases fitting TRBD1. Looked up from germline, CDR1 is SGHRS and CDR2 is YFSETQ. This CDR3 comprises 17 residues. J was trimmed by 3 bases and V by 4 bases; bases with no gene match: 9. CDR3: CASSPIPGQGYTGELFF. CDR3 nucleotide sequence: TGCGCCAGCAGCCCAATACCGGGACAGGGGTACACCGGGGAGCTGTTTTTT.

On this clone itself: The sample has other DNA sequences that encode this CDR3 too. The chain recombines TRBV5-1 with TRBJ2-2; TRBD2 is a possible D gene (5 bases). This CDR3 comprises 12 residues. Germline V gene lookup returns CDR1 SGHRS and CDR2 YFSETQ. V was pared by 4 bases and J by 4 bases, with 5 bases between. Here the CDR3 DNA reads TGCGCCAGCAGCGAGGGCACCGGGGAGCTGTTTTTT. This translates into CASSEGTGELFF.

The chain has TRBV7-2 and TRBJ2-1, with 8 bases that match TRBD1. J gave up 2 bases and V 2 bases, and 5 bases lay outside the gene matches. CDR3 size: 16 residues. Germline V gene sequence: CDR1 SGHTA, CDR2 FQGNSA. The CDR3 nucleotides read TGTGCCAGCAGCTTAAGGACAGGGCCCCCCTACAATGAGCAGTTCTTC. Its translation is CASSLRTGPPYNEQFF. The complete variable domain, with remaining parts taken from reference TRBV7-2 and TRBJ2-1, reads GAGVSQSPSNKVTEKGKDVELRCDPISGHTALYWYRQSLGQGLEFLIYFQGNSAPDKSGLPSDRFSAERTGGSVSTLTIQRTQQEDSAVYLCASSLRTGPPYNEQFFGPGTRLTVL.

This chain connects TRBV5-1 to TRBJ2-3; the D is unclear. Germline loops: CDR1 SGHRS, CDR2 YFSETQ. This CDR3 has 15 residues. Deletions cut 0 bases from V and 2 bases from J, with 10 bases between. CDR3 in amino acids: CASSLENTFTDTQYF. The CDR3 DNA reads TGCGCCAGCAGCTTGGAGAACACCTTCACAGATACGCAGTATTTT.

The gene calls are TRBV6-1 and TRBJ2-3, with D possibly matching TRBD2 (5 bases). V shed 4 bases and J shed 2 bases, with 13 bases lying between them. Germline V gene sequence: CDR1 MNHNS, CDR2 SASEGT. This CDR3 has 15 amino acids. CDR3 in DNA: TGTGCCAGCAGTGTATACCGGGATCTCACAGATACGCAGTATTTT. Amino acids: CASSVYRDLTDTQYF.

As regards this clone: This same CDR3 is encoded by further DNA sequences in the sample. V gene TRBV5-1 combines with J gene TRBJ1-4; 10 bases line up with TRBD1. J lost 7 bases, V lost 4 bases, and 4 bases had no gene match. CDR1 and CDR2 (germline): SGHRS, YFSETQ. This CDR3 contains 14 residues. The CDR3 DNA is TGCGCCAGCAGCCCGGGACAGGGGTTTGAAAAACTGTTTTTT. Its translation is CASSPGQGFEKLFF.

J is TRBJ2-7 and V is TRBV14; D perhaps matches TRBD1 (5 bases). CDR3 length equals 14 residues. Trimming removed 0 bases at V and 5 bases at J, with 11 bases between. CDR1 is SGHDN and CDR2 is FVKESK in the germline V gene. The CDR3 coding sequence is TGTGCCAGCAGCCAAGATTTCAGGGTTCACGAGCAGTACTTC. Translation gives CASSQDFRVHEQYF.

This chain joins TRBV28 and TRBJ1-6; D is ambiguous. Germline loops: CDR1 MDHEN, CDR2 SYDVKM. Trimming shortened V by 2 bases and J by 7 bases, and 15 bases separated the two germline ends. The CDR3 contains 16 residues. CDR3 sequence: CASSLQGTPSNSPLHF. For the CDR3, the DNA is TGTGCCAGCAGTTTACAAGGTACCCCTAGCAATTCACCCCTCCACTTT.